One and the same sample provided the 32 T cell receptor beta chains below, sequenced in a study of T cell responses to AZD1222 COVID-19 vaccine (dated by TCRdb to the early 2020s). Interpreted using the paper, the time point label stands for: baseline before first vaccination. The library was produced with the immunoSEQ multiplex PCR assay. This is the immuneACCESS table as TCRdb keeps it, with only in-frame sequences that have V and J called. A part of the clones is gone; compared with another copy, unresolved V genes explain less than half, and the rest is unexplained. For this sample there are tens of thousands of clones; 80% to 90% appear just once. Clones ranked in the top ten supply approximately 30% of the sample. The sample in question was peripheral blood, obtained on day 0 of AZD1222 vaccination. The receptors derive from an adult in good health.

The CDR3 is CASSLSETSGGYTF. CDR3 DNA sequence: TGTGCCAGCAGCTTAAGTGAAACCTCGGGAGGCTACACCTTC. J is TRBJ1-2 and V is TRBV7-2, with D unclear. The CDR3 is 14 residues long. The V end was cut by 2 bases, the J end by 8 bases, with 15 bases between. CDR1 and CDR2 from the germline V gene are SGHTA and FQGNSA.

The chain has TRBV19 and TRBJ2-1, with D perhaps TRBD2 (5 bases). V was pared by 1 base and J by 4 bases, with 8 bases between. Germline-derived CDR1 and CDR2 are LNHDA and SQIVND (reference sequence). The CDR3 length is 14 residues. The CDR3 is CASSIAREYNEQFF. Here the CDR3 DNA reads TGTGCCAGTAGTATAGCGAGGGAGTACAATGAGCAGTTCTTC.

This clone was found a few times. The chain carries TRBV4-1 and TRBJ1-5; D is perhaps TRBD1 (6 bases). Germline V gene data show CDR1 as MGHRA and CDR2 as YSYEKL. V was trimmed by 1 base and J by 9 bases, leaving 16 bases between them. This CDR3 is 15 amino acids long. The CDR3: CASSQGQARASPQHF. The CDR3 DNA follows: TGCGCCAGCAGCCAAGGACAGGCCCGCGCCTCGCCCCAGCATTTT.

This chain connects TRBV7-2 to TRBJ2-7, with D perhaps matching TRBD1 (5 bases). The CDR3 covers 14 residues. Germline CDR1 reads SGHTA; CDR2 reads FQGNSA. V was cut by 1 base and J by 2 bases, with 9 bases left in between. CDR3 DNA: TGTGCCAGCAGCTTAGGGACAAATACCTACGAGCAGTACTTC. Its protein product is CASSLGTNTYEQYF.

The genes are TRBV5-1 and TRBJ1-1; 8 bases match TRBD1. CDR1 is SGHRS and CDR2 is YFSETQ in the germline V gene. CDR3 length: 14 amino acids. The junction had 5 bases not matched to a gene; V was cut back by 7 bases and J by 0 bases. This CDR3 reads CASAMTGVNTEAFF. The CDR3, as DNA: TGCGCCAGCGCAATGACAGGGGTGAACACTGAAGCTTTCTTT.

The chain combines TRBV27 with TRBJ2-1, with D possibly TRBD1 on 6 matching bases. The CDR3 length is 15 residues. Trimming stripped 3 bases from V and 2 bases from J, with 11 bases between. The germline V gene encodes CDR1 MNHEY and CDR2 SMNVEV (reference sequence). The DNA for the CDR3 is TGTGCCAGCAGTTTTAGTGAGGGGGCCTACAATGAGCAGTTCTTC. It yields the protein CASSFSEGAYNEQFF.

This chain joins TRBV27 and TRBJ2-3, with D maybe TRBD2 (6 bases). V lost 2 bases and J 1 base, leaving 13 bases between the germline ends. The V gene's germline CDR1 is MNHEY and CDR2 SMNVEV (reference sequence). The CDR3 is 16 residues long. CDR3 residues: CASSLDSPGGTDTQYF. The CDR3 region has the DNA TGTGCCAGCAGTTTAGATAGCCCGGGAGGCACAGATACGCAGTATTTT.

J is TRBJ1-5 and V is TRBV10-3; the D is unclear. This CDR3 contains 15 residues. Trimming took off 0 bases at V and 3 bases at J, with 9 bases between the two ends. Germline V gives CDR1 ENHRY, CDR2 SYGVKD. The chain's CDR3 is CAISESGPANQPQHF. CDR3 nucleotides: TGTGCCATCAGTGAGTCAGGGCCCGCCAATCAGCCCCAGCATTTT.

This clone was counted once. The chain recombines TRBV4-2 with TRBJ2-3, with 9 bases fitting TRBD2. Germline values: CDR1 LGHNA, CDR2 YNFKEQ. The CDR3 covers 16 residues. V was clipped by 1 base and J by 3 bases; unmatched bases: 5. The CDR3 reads CASSQVVAGETDTQYF. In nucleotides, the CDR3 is TGTGCCAGCAGCCAAGTCGTAGCGGGAGAGACAGATACGCAGTATTTT.

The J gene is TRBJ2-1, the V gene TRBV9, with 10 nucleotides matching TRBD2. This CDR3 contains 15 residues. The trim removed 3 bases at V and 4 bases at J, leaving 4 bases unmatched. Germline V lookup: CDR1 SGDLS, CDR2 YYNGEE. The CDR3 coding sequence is TGTGCCAGCAGCGCGGGACTAGCGCCTTACAATGAGCAGTTCTTC. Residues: CASSAGLAPYNEQFF. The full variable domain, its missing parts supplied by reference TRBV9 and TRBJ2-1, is DSGVTQTPKHLITATGQRVTLRCSPRSGDLSVYWYQQSLDQGLQFLIQYYNGEERAKGNILERFSAQQFPDLHSELNLSSLELGDSALYFCASSAGLAPYNEQFFGPGTRLTVL.

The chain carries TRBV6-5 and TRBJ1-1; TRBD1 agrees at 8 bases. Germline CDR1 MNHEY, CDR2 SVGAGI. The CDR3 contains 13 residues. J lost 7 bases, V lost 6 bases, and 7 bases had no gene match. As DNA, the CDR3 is TGTGCCAGCAGCCTTGGGACAGGACGTGAAGCTTTCTTT. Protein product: CASSLGTGREAFF.

As DNA, the CDR3 is TGTGCCAGCAGCTTAGGGCCAATCGAGGAGACCCAGTACTTC. It is translated as CASSLGPIEETQYF. The gene calls are TRBV7-6 and TRBJ2-5; D not certain. In germline, CDR1 is SGHVS, CDR2 FNYEAQ. The V end lost 1 base, the J end lost 5 bases, and 11 bases lay between the germline ends. The CDR3 is made up of 14 amino acids.

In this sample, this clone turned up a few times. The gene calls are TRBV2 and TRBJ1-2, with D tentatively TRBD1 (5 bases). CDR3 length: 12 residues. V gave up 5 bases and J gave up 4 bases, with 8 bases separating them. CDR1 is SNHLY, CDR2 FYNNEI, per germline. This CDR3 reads CASSSGPYGYTF. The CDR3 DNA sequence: TGTGCCAGCAGTTCAGGGCCCTATGGCTACACCTTC.

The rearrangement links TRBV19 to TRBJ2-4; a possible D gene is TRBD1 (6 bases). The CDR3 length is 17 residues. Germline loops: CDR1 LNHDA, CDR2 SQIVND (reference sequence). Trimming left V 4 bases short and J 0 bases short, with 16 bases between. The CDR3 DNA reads TGTGCCAGTAGTACGCCGGGACACACAACAGCCAAAAACATTCAGTACTTC. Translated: CASSTPGHTTAKNIQYF.

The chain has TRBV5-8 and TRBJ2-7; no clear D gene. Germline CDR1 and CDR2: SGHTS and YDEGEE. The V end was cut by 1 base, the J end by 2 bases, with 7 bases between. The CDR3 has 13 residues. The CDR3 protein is CASSLTSTYEQYF. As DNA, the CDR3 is TGTGCCAGCAGCTTGACGTCTACCTACGAGCAGTACTTC. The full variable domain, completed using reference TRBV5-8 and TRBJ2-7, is EAGVTQSPTHLIKTRGQQATLRCSPISGHTSVYWYQQALGLGLQFLLWYDEGEERNRGNFPPRFSGRQFPNYSSELNVNALELEDSALYLCASSLTSTYEQYFGPGTRLTVT.

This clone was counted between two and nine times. The CDR3 DNA sequence: TGTGCCAGCAGCTTAGTTCAGGGGGGCCCGTATAGCAATCAGCCCCAGCATTTT. The encoded protein is CASSLVQGGPYSNQPQHF. The gene calls are TRBV7-2 and TRBJ1-5; 7 bases fit TRBD1. V dropped 1 base and J dropped 0; count of bases not matched to a gene: 9. This CDR3 spans 18 amino acids. Germline lookup yields CDR1 SGHTA and CDR2 FQGNSA.

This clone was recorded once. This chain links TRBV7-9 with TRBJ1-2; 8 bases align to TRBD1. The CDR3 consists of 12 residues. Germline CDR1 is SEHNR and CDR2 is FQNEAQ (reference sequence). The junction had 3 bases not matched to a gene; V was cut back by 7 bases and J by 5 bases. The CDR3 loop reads CASTTGDYGYTF. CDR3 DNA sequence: TGTGCCAGCACGACAGGGGATTATGGCTACACCTTC.

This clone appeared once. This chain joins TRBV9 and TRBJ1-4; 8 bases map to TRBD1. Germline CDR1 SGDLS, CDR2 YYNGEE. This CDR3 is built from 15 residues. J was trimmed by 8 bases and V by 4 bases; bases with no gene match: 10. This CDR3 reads CASSPRTGFQEKLFF. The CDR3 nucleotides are TGTGCCAGCAGCCCCCGGACAGGGTTTCAGGAAAAACTGTTTTTT.

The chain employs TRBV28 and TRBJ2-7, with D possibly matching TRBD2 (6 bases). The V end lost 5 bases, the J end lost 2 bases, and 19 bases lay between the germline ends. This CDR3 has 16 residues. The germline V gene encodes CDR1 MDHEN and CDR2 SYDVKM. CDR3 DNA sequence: TGTGCCAGCAGTCCAAACGTCTACGGGAGCGCCTACGAGCAGTACTTC. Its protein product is CASSPNVYGSAYEQYF.

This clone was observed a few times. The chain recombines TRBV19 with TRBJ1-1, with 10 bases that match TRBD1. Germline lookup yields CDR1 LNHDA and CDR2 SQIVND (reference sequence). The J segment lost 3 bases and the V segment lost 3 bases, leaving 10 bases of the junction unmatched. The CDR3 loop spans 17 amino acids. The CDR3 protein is CASSIRDRGFRDTEAFF. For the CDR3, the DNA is TGTGCCAGTAGTATCCGGGACAGGGGATTCAGGGACACTGAAGCTTTCTTT. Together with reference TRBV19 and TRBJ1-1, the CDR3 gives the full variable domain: DGGITQSPKYLFRKEGQNVTLSCEQNLNHDAMYWYRQDPGQGLRLIYYSQIVNDFQKGDIAEGYSVSREKKESFPLTVTSAQKNPTAFYLCASSIRDRGFRDTEAFFGQGTRLTVV.

The DNA of the CDR3 is TGTGCCACCCCGGGGGGCTTAGGAAACACCATATATTTT. Amino acids: CATPGGLGNTIYF. The gene calls are TRBV6-5 and TRBJ1-3; weak D call: TRBD1 (6 bases). V lost 10 bases and J lost 4, with 14 bases in between. Germline CDR1 reads MNHEY; CDR2 reads SVGAGI. The CDR3 is 13 amino acids.

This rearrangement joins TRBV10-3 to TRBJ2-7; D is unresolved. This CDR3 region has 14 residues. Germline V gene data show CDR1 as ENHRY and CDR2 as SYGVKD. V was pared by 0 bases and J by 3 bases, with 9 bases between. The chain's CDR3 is CAISESSVSYEQYF. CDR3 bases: TGTGCCATCAGTGAGTCGAGTGTCAGCTACGAGCAGTACTTC.

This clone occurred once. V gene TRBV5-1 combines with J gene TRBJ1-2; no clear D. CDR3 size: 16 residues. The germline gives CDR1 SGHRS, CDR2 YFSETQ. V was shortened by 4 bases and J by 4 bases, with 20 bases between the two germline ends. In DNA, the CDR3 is TGCGCCAGCAGCCCCCGGCCAGACACTCAGTCCTATGGCTACACCTTC. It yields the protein CASSPRPDTQSYGYTF.

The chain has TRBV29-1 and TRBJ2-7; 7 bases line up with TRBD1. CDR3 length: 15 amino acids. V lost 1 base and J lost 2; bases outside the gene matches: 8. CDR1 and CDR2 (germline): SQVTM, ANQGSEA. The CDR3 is CSVEGSRGGPYEQYF. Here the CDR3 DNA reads TGCAGCGTTGAAGGATCTAGAGGGGGCCCCTACGAGCAGTACTTC.

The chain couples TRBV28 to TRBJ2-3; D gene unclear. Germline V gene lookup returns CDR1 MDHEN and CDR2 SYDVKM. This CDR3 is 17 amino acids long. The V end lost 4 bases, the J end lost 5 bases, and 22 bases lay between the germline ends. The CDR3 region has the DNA TGTGCCAGCAGTTCACGGAGTAAGGGTATCGGCAAAGATACGCAGTATTTT. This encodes CASSSRSKGIGKDTQYF. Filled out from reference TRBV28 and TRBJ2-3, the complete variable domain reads DVKVTQSSRYLVKRTGEKVFLECVQDMDHENMFWYRQDPGLGLRLIYFSYDVKMKEKGDIPEGYSVSREKKERFSLILESASTNQTSMYLCASSSRSKGIGKDTQYFGPGTRLTVL.

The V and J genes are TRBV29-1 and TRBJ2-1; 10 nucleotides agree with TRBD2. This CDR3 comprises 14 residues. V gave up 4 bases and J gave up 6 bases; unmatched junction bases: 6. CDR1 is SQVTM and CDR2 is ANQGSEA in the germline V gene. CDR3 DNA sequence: TGCAGCGTTGCTTCACTAGCGGGACGCAATGAGCAGTTCTTC. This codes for CSVASLAGRNEQFF.

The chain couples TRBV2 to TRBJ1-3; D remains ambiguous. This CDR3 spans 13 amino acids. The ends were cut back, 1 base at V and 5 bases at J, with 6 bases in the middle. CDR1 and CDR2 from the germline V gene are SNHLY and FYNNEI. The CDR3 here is CASSEGRRNTIYF. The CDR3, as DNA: TGTGCCAGCAGTGAAGGGCGGCGAAACACCATATATTTT.

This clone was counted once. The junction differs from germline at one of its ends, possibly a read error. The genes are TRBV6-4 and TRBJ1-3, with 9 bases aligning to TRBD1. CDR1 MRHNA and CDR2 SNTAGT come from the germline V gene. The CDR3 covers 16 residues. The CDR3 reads CASSYSRDRDGNTIYF. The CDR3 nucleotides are TGTGCCAGCAGTTACTCCCGGGACAGGGACGGAAACACCATATATTTT.

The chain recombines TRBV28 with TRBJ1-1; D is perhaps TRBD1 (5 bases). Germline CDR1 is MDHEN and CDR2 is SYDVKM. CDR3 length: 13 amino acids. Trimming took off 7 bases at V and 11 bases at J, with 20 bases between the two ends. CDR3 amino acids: CASTTIAGTEAFF. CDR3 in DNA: TGTGCCAGCACAACGATAGCAGGGACCGAGGCTTTCTTT.

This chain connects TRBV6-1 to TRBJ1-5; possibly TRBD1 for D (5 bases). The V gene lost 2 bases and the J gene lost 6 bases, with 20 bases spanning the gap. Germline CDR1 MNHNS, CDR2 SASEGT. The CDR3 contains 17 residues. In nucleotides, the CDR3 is TGTGCCAGCAGTGAATGGGGGTCGGGAACGGCGTTTCAGCCCCAGCATTTT. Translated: CASSEWGSGTAFQPQHF.

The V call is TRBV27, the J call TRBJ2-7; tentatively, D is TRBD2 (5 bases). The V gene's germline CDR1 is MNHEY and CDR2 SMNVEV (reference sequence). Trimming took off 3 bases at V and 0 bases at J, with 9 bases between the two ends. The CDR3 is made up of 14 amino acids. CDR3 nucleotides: TGTGCCAGCAGTTTCAAGGGAGACTCCTACGAGCAGTACTTC. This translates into CASSFKGDSYEQYF.

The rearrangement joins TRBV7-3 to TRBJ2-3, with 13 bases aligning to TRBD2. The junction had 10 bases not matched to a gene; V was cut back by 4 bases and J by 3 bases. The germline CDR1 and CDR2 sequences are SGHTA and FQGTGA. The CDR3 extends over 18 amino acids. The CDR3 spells CASSSTSGRASRTDTQYF. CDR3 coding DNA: TGTGCCAGCAGCTCAACTAGCGGGAGGGCCTCGAGGACAGATACGCAGTATTTT. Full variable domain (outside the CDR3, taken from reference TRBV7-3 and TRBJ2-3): GAGVSQTPSNKVTEKGKYVELRCDPISGHTALYWYRQSLGQGPEFLIYFQGTGAADDSGLPNDRFFAVRPEGSVSTLKIQRTERGDSAVYLCASSSTSGRASRTDTQYFGPGTRLTVL.